Below, one T cell receptor (beta chain) is given with its context. Its antigen is as yet unknown. Given a much more abundant clone one base away, this may be a read error. This sample is drawn from a study of breast tumors, draining lymph nodes, adjacent tissues. Samples came from axillary lymph nodes draining the breast cancer. With 5 bases removed from V and 6 bases from J, the gap between germline ends came to 22 bases. The CDR3 spans 17 residues. MiXCR was run by TCRdb on the multiplex PCR reads, yielding one entry per CDR3 protein. Here the sample spans some 100,000 distinct CDR3 sequences, 20% to 25% being singletons. Whole-study findings and limits: Most tumor T cells seemingly derive from lymph node, then expand in tumor. Tumor repertoires ranked between lymph nodes and nontumor tissue in diversity, with V and J gene preferences. Compared with basal-like, luminal-like tumors shared significantly more repertoire with nontumor tissue. Tumor T cell lymph node origin was a supported hypothesis, not proven.

V usage is TRBV12-3 or TRBV12-4 and J usage is TRBJ2-2; D is perhaps TRBD1 (6 bases). This TCR derives from a female donor with breast cancer. Some clones in this sample may be carry-over from other donors' samples. Source material: axillary lymph node tissue. CDR3 amino acids: CASSPLLGTISSGELFF. CDR3 nucleotide sequence: TGTGCCAGCAGTCCATTACTTGGGACAATTTCTTCCGGGGAGCTGTTTTTT.